This entry features one TCR beta chain sequence. The data were taken from a study of blood T cell repertoires in COVID-19. Study context: The origin of the acute and convalescent COVID-19 samples was the United States, Italy and Spain.

Self-reported history from a screening survey and questionnaire set each donor's cohort. Cohort 3 donors were reported recovered after two negative PCRs, clearance, or symptom resolution. TCRdb keeps only in-frame clones here, not all; method: immunoSEQ multiplex PCR. The data hold roughly 150,000 clones, with around 80% observed a single time. The germline V gene has CDR1 SQVTM and CDR2 ANQGSEA. Trimming shortened V by 4 bases and J by 9 bases, and 22 bases separated the two germline ends. The CDR3 totals 15 residues. The chain combines TRBV29-1 with TRBJ2-1; no firm D call. This TCR derives from a woman between 50 and 59 years old who had recovered from COVID-19. Sequenced material: PBMCs or T cells enriched from blood (not recorded which). CDR3 amino acids: CSVVPGVSFTFEQFF. The CDR3 coding sequence is TGCAGCGTTGTCCCCGGTGTTAGCTTTACATTTGAGCAGTTCTTC.